Presented here are 21 T cell receptor beta chains from one specimen sequenced in a study of naive and memory T cell subsets. An equimolar mix of two oligonucleotides served as the beta constant-region primer for TRBC1 and TRBC2. Four rounds of PCR amplified the ligated cDNA using nested alpha and beta constant-region primers plus SP2. TCRdb itself ran the UMI-ligation and nested PCR reads through MiXCR, one entry per CDR3 protein. Seen here are tens of thousands of distinct CDR3 sequences, about 10% observed once, and the top ten hold 22%. Input material: central memory CD8+ T cells from blood. Receptor source: a human donor in good health.

This clonotype has only a few counts. CDR3 region: CSAHGDSDTEAFF. CDR3 nucleotide sequence: TGCAGTGCCCACGGAGACAGCGACACTGAAGCTTTCTTT. The chain has TRBV20-1 and TRBJ1-1, with a tentative D call TRBD1 (5 bases). Germline-derived CDR1 and CDR2 are DFQATT and SNEGSKA (reference sequence). Trimming removed 6 bases at V and 3 bases at J, with 14 bases between. The CDR3 has 13 amino acids.

This clonotype was seen a handful of times. The V gene is TRBV11-2, the J gene TRBJ2-1; 8 positions agree with TRBD2. The germline gives CDR1 SGHAT, CDR2 FQNNGV. The CDR3 is 16 amino acids. J lost 3 bases, V lost 5 bases, and 9 bases had no gene match. CDR3 protein: CASSHTSGLSYNEQFF. The CDR3 DNA sequence: TGTGCCAGCAGCCATACTAGCGGACTCAGCTACAATGAGCAGTTCTTC.

This clonotype has ten or more counts. The rearrangement links TRBV28 to TRBJ2-1; D call uncertain. V was trimmed by 3 bases and J by 10 bases, leaving 19 bases between them. CDR1 is MDHEN and CDR2 is SYDVKM in the germline V gene. This CDR3 contains 15 residues. The CDR3 nucleotides are TGTGCCAGCAGTTTTCGGTCCTACACCACCGGCGAGCAGTTCTTC. Translated: CASSFRSYTTGEQFF. Supplemented by reference TRBV28 and TRBJ2-1, the full variable domain reads DVKVTQSSRYLVKRTGEKVFLECVQDMDHENMFWYRQDPGLGLRLIYFSYDVKMKEKGDIPEGYSVSREKKERFSLILESASTNQTSMYLCASSFRSYTTGEQFFGPGTRLTVL.

This clonotype was picked up many times. V and J are TRBV20-1 and TRBJ2-1; 10 bases agree with TRBD2. The CDR3 covers 15 residues. Germline CDR1 is DFQATT and CDR2 is SNEGSKA (reference sequence). Losses at the gene ends were 2 bases for V and 5 bases for J; bases not matched to a gene: 6. CDR3 bases: TGCAGTGCTAGAAGTCTAGCGGGAGACAACAATGAGCAGTTCTTC. Residues: CSARSLAGDNNEQFF.

This clonotype has more than one count but fewer than ten. The rearrangement uses TRBV20-1 and TRBJ2-7, with D uncertain. V was clipped by 0 bases and J by 2 bases, with 11 bases between them. The CDR3 covers 14 residues. In germline, CDR1 is DFQATT, CDR2 SNEGSKA (reference sequence). The CDR3 here is CSARDVGDPYEQYF. The CDR3 DNA sequence: TGCAGTGCTAGAGATGTAGGAGATCCCTACGAGCAGTACTTC.

The chain combines TRBV7-9 with TRBJ1-1, with 7 bases that match TRBD1. The germline CDR1 and CDR2 sequences are SEHNR and FQNEAQ (reference sequence). This CDR3 spans 16 amino acids. J gave up 1 base and V 5 bases, and 10 bases lay outside the gene matches. CDR3 protein: CASSPRWGQTNTEAFF. The CDR3 DNA reads TGTGCCAGCAGCCCACGTTGGGGACAGACGAACACTGAAGCTTTCTTT.

The chain carries TRBV20-1 and TRBJ2-1, with unresolved D. Trimming stripped 3 bases from V and 1 base from J, with 13 bases between. The germline gives CDR1 DFQATT, CDR2 SNEGSKA (reference sequence). This CDR3 has 15 amino acids. The CDR3 is CSASRPQWSYNEQFF. DNA for the CDR3: TGCAGTGCTAGCCGGCCTCAGTGGTCCTACAATGAGCAGTTCTTC.

V gene TRBV7-8 combines with J gene TRBJ2-1; 7 bases agree with TRBD2. The J segment lost 6 bases and the V segment lost 7 bases, leaving 9 bases of the junction unmatched. Germline V gene data show CDR1 as SGHVS and CDR2 as FQNEAQ. The length of the CDR3 is 14 residues. The DNA of the CDR3 is TGTGCCAGCACCCGGGTGGGCGGGGGCAATGAGCAGTTCTTC. Protein product: CASTRVGGGNEQFF.

The chain links TRBV6-1 to TRBJ2-2; either TRBD1 or TRBD2 may supply D (5 bases each). The length of the CDR3 is 14 residues. Germline assignment: CDR1 MNHNS and CDR2 SASEGT. V lost 4 bases and J 3 bases, leaving 9 bases between the germline ends. As DNA, the CDR3 is TGTGCCAGCAGTGTAGGGGACCACACCGGGGAGCTGTTTTTT. It translates to CASSVGDHTGELFF.

The CDR3 protein is CASSLSHAGGADTQYF. The CDR3 region has the DNA TGTGCCAGCAGCCTTAGCCATGCGGGAGGGGCAGATACGCAGTATTTT. The chain has TRBV3-1 and TRBJ2-3, with 9 positions matching TRBD2. Germline-derived CDR1 and CDR2 are LGHDT and YNNKEL (reference sequence). The V segment lost 4 bases and the J segment 4 bases; nucleotides outside the gene matches: 9. CDR3 length equals 16 residues.

In its sample, this clonotype was seen a few times. The DNA for the CDR3 is TGCAGTGCTAGGGACTACAGGGTCGCTCCGGACAAGCCCCAGCATTTT. Amino acid sequence: CSARDYRVAPDKPQHF. This chain uses TRBV20-1 with TRBJ1-5; D possibly corresponds to TRBD1 (6 bases). The CDR3 has 16 amino acids. Per germline, CDR1 DFQATT and CDR2 SNEGSKA (reference sequence). Trimming shortened V by 3 bases and J by 8 bases, and 23 bases separated the two germline ends.

This clonotype was seen ten or more times. V usage is TRBV25-1 and J usage is TRBJ1-2; the D is unclear. Germline V gene sequence: CDR1 MGHDK, CDR2 SYGVNS. The CDR3 consists of 14 residues. V lost 0 bases and J lost 2, with 7 bases in between. CDR3 bases: TGTGCCAGCAGTGAATATCACGGAAACTATGGCTACACCTTC. This gives the protein CASSEYHGNYGYTF.

V usage is TRBV25-1 and J usage is TRBJ2-7; 10 nucleotides match TRBD1. The CDR3 sequence is 13 residues long. Germline assignment: CDR1 MGHDK and CDR2 SYGVNS. V lost 6 bases, J lost 7 bases, and 6 bases stayed unmatched. The CDR3 DNA reads as TGTGCCAGCAGGGACAGGGGGACGCGGGAGCAGTACTTC. Amino acid sequence: CASRDRGTREQYF.

This clonotype ranks as medium-sized. The V call is TRBV12-3 or TRBV12-4, the J call TRBJ1-5, with D unclear. Trimming took 6 bases from V and 5 from J, leaving 8 bases between them. The CDR3 contains 12 residues. In DNA, the CDR3 is TGTGCCAGCAGCAAAGGATATCAGCCCCAGCATTTT. The encoded protein is CASSKGYQPQHF.

This clonotype was seen ten or more times. V usage is TRBV10-3 and J usage is TRBJ2-1; no clear D gene. Germline CDR1 reads ENHRY; CDR2 reads SYGVKD. V shed 6 bases and J shed 0 bases, with 9 bases lying between them. This CDR3 has 14 amino acids. DNA for the CDR3: TGTGCCATCAGGCTGGTCAGCTCCTACAATGAGCAGTTCTTC. It yields the protein CAIRLVSSYNEQFF.

The sample holds many counts of this clonotype. This sequence joins TRBV5-1 and TRBJ2-7; tentative D call: TRBD2 (5 bases). Germline lookup yields CDR1 SGHRS and CDR2 YFSETQ. The CDR3 consists of 14 residues. Trimming removed 0 bases at V and 5 bases at J, with 12 bases between. The DNA of the CDR3 is TGCGCCAGCAGCTTGGTCGGGATTGAAGACGAGCAGTACTTC. Its protein is CASSLVGIEDEQYF.

This clonotype came up many times. This rearrangement joins TRBV20-1 to TRBJ2-1; D is undetermined. V lost 0 bases, J lost 8 bases, and 11 bases lay in between. Germline V gene sequence: CDR1 DFQATT, CDR2 SNEGSKA (reference sequence). CDR3 size: 13 residues. CDR3 in DNA: TGCAGTGCTAGAGATTTATCCGCCTATGAGCAGTTCTTC. Encoded protein: CSARDLSAYEQFF.

This clonotype has a count of ten or more. The rearrangement joins TRBV27 to TRBJ1-4; possibly TRBD1 for D (5 bases). The germline V gene has CDR1 MNHEY and CDR2 SMNVEV (reference sequence). V lost 2 bases to trimming and J lost 8 bases, with 15 bases between them. There are 15 residues in the CDR3. The CDR3 DNA is TGTGCCAGCAGTTTACTGGGGCAGGGAGGCGAAAAACTGTTTTTT. This codes for CASSLLGQGGEKLFF.

This clonotype was detected only a few times. The chain carries TRBV7-9 and TRBJ2-2; weak D call: TRBD2 (6 bases). The CDR3 is 13 amino acids. The ends were cut back, 5 bases at V and 6 bases at J, with 10 bases in the middle. From germline, CDR1 is SEHNR and CDR2 FQNEAQ (reference sequence). The CDR3 DNA sequence: TGTGCCAGCAGCCGACTAGACGCCGGGGAGCTGTTTTTT. It specifies CASSRLDAGELFF.

This clonotype was picked up a small number of times. V gene TRBV6-5 combines with J gene TRBJ1-4, with 7 bases identical to TRBD1. The CDR3 has 15 amino acids. The V gene end was trimmed by 4 bases and the J gene end by 7 bases; junction bases not matched to a gene: 9. Germline CDR1 reads MNHEY; CDR2 reads SVGAGI. The CDR3 protein is CASSSEGAAGEKLFF. The CDR3 coding sequence is TGTGCCAGCAGTTCGGAGGGGGCGGCGGGTGAAAAACTGTTTTTT.

This clonotype was picked up a small number of times. The genes are TRBV3-1 and TRBJ1-3, with D hard to call. The length of the CDR3 is 11 residues. Trimming took off 4 bases at V and 8 bases at J, with 6 bases between the two ends. CDR1 LGHDT and CDR2 YNNKEL come from the germline V gene (reference sequence). The DNA of the CDR3 is TGTGCCAGCAGCCTGCTGGACACCATATATTTT. The encoded protein is CASSLLDTIYF.